A single sample is the source of the 21 T cell receptor beta chains below, sequenced in a study of blood T cell repertoires in COVID-19 (dated by TCRdb to about 2020). Libraries were constructed by the immunoSEQ multiplex PCR assay. TCRdb took this table from immuneACCESS and kept in-frame rearrangements with V and J called. Such tables lack part of the clones; where checked against another copy, unresolved V genes explain under half of the gap, and the rest is unexplained. Here the sample has about 19,000 clones; about 82% occur a single time. The ten most abundant clones make up roughly 60% of the sample. Sequenced sample: peripheral blood. Source of these receptors: an elderly man with acute or convalescent COVID-19.

CDR3 nucleotides: TGTGCCAGCAGTTACTCGGGCAGCCCGCGCGGCTACACCTTC. Its protein product is CASSYSGSPRGYTF. This chain joins TRBV6-5 and TRBJ1-2; D is uncertain. Between the trimmed V and J ends, which lost 0 bases and 8 bases, there was a span of 13 bases. The CDR3 spans 14 residues. Germline V gene lookup returns CDR1 MNHEY and CDR2 SVGAGI.

The V call is TRBV2, the J call TRBJ2-2; a possible D gene is TRBD1 (6 bases). Germline lookup yields CDR1 SNHLY and CDR2 FYNNEI. V was clipped by 0 bases and J by 3 bases, with 20 bases between them. CDR3 length equals 19 residues. The CDR3 nucleotides read TGTGCCAGCAGTGAAGCGCTTAGCGTCGGGACACGGGACACCGGGGAGCTGTTTTTT. The encoded protein is CASSEALSVGTRDTGELFF.

The chain uses TRBV20-1 and TRBJ1-2, with 9 positions matching TRBD1. This CDR3 spans 15 amino acids. Germline V gene sequence: CDR1 DFQATT, CDR2 SNEGSKA (reference sequence). J was trimmed by 4 bases and V by 3 bases; bases with no gene match: 9. DNA of the CDR3: TGCAGTGCTAGTGCTGGGACAGGGAGTAGCTATGGCTACACCTTC. Amino acid sequence: CSASAGTGSSYGYTF.

Here the CDR3 reads CASSLARGSPYEQYF. CDR3 DNA sequence: TGTGCCAGCAGCTTAGCTCGCGGAAGTCCCTACGAGCAGTACTTC. The chain uses TRBV7-6 and TRBJ2-7; D unresolved. The germline gives CDR1 SGHVS, CDR2 FNYEAQ. Trimming took 0 bases from V and 2 from J, leaving 11 bases between them. The CDR3 runs 15 residues.

The genes are TRBV5-1 and TRBJ2-6; 11 bases map to TRBD2. Germline V CDR1 and CDR2: SGHRS, YFSETQ. This CDR3 spans 17 amino acids. After removal of 4 bases from V and 2 bases from J, the junction contained 5 bases not matched to a gene. Here the CDR3 DNA reads TGCGCCAGCAGCCTTAGCGGGGGGGCCGCTGGGGCCAACGTCCTGACTTTC. Translated: CASSLSGGAAGANVLTF.

The chain uses TRBV9 and TRBJ2-5; 11 bases align to TRBD2. After removal of 4 bases from V and 0 bases from J, the junction contained 5 bases not matched to a gene. Germline CDR1 SGDLS, CDR2 YYNGEE. CDR3 size: 16 residues. The CDR3 DNA sequence: TGTGCCAGCAGCCCCAGACTAGCGGGGCACCAAGAGACCCAGTACTTC. Its translation is CASSPRLAGHQETQYF.

The V call is TRBV4-1, the J call TRBJ1-1; 7 bases agree with TRBD1. This CDR3 region has 14 residues. The junction had 5 bases not matched to a gene; V was cut back by 3 bases and J by 4 bases. Germline V lookup: CDR1 MGHRA, CDR2 YSYEKL. CDR3 protein: CASSQDRIGTEAFF. The CDR3 DNA follows: TGCGCCAGCAGCCAGGACAGGATAGGCACTGAAGCTTTCTTT.

The chain links TRBV27 to TRBJ2-1; D possibly corresponds to TRBD2 (6 bases). In germline, CDR1 is MNHEY, CDR2 SMNVEV (reference sequence). The V end was cut by 1 base, the J end by 0 bases, with 10 bases between. The CDR3 extends over 16 amino acids. The CDR3 bases are TGTGCCAGCAGTTTATGGGGGGTAAGCTCCTACAATGAGCAGTTCTTC. Protein product: CASSLWGVSSYNEQFF.

This clone occurred once. This chain joins TRBV3-1 (or the pseudogene TRBV3-2) and TRBJ1-2; no clear D. With 3 bases removed from V and 8 bases from J, the gap between germline ends came to 10 bases. Germline V gene lookup returns CDR1 LGHDT and CDR2 YNNKEL (reference sequence). This CDR3 spans 12 amino acids. CDR3 residues: CASSQGGIGYTF. Here the CDR3 DNA reads TGTGCCAGCAGCCAGGGCGGGATAGGCTACACCTTC.

The chain couples TRBV28 to TRBJ2-5; perhaps TRBD1 as D (5 bases). The V and J ends lost 5 bases and 5 bases respectively, with 24 bases between them. Germline V gene data show CDR1 as MDHEN and CDR2 as SYDVKM. There are 17 residues in the CDR3. The CDR3 nucleotides are TGTGCCAGCAGTCCTCCCTCGATAAGGGGTATAGAGGAGACCCAGTACTTC. This sequence encodes CASSPPSIRGIEETQYF. The whole variable domain, remainder taken from reference TRBV28 and TRBJ2-5, is DVKVTQSSRYLVKRTGEKVFLECVQDMDHENMFWYRQDPGLGLRLIYFSYDVKMKEKGDIPEGYSVSREKKERFSLILESASTNQTSMYLCASSPPSIRGIEETQYFGPGTRLLVL.

The chain is built from TRBV19 and TRBJ2-3; D is possibly TRBD2 (6 bases). V lost 5 bases and J 3 bases, leaving 18 bases between the germline ends. The germline gives CDR1 LNHDA, CDR2 SQIVND (reference sequence). This CDR3 is 16 amino acids long. The CDR3 DNA reads as TGTGCCAGTAGTTATGCCGGGAGCGGCTCAACAGATACGCAGTATTTT. This gives the protein CASSYAGSGSTDTQYF.

In DNA, the CDR3 is TGTGCCAGCTCACCCGGACAGGAAGAGCAGTACTTC. It translates to CASSPGQEEQYF. V gene TRBV18 combines with J gene TRBJ2-7; 7 nucleotides match TRBD1. V shed 3 bases, J shed 7 bases, and the junction held 3 bases outside the gene matches. The length of the CDR3 is 12 residues. Germline lookup yields CDR1 KGHSH and CDR2 LQKENI. Variable domain in full (rest from reference TRBV18 and TRBJ2-7): NAGVMQNPRHLVRRRGQEARLRCSPMKGHSHVYWYRQLPEEGLKFMVYLQKENIIDESGMPKERFSAEFPKEGPSILRIQQVVRGDSAAYFCASSPGQEEQYFGPGTRLTVT.

The CDR3 nucleotides read TGTGCCAGCAGCTTAGCGCCGACAGGGGGCGTTTGGCCCCAGCATTTT. Amino acids: CASSLAPTGGVWPQHF. This chain connects TRBV7-2 to TRBJ1-5; 10 bases line up with TRBD1. With V trimmed by 0 bases and J by 9 bases, 8 bases remained unmatched. CDR3 length: 16 amino acids. Per germline, CDR1 SGHTA and CDR2 FQGNSA.

The chain is built from TRBV11-2 and TRBJ2-3, with D unresolved. The V and J ends lost 5 bases and 8 bases respectively, with 8 bases between them. Germline loops: CDR1 SGHAT, CDR2 FQNNGV. This CDR3 is built from 11 residues. The CDR3 is CASSQAGTQYF. CDR3 bases: TGTGCCAGCAGCCAGGCAGGTACGCAGTATTTT.

This chain uses TRBV14 with TRBJ2-7, with TRBD1 matching over 7 bases. V lost 4 bases, J lost 3 bases, and 6 bases stayed unmatched. The germline CDR1 and CDR2 sequences are SGHDN and FVKESK. This CDR3 is built from 14 residues. Here the CDR3 reads CASSPPDRIYEQYF. In nucleotides, the CDR3 is TGTGCCAGCAGCCCCCCGGACAGGATCTACGAGCAGTACTTC.

The genes are TRBV6-2 or TRBV6-3 and TRBJ2-2; 7 bases match TRBD1. The CDR3 runs 18 residues. CDR1 is MNHEY and CDR2 is SVGEGT in the germline V gene. V lost 4 bases to trimming and J lost 0 bases; unmatched junction nucleotides: 11. The chain's CDR3 is CASSLKPGQLSNTGELFF. CDR3 bases: TGTGCCAGCAGTTTAAAGCCGGGACAGCTCTCGAACACCGGGGAGCTGTTTTTT.

This clone was observed a handful of times. This chain connects TRBV6-5 to TRBJ1-6, with TRBD1 matching over 10 bases. Germline CDR1 reads MNHEY; CDR2 reads SVGAGI. V dropped 6 bases and J dropped 7; count of bases not matched to a gene: 6. This CDR3 is 15 amino acids long. The CDR3 coding sequence is TGTGCCAGCAGCACTAGGACAGGGGGAAATTCACCCCTCCACTTT. Protein: CASSTRTGGNSPLHF.

This clone was recorded only once. This chain links TRBV27 with TRBJ2-7; TRBD1 agrees at 7 bases. After removal of 8 bases from V and 0 bases from J, the junction contained 7 bases not matched to a gene. This CDR3 has 14 residues. Per the germline V gene, CDR1 is MNHEY and CDR2 is SMNVEV (reference sequence). DNA of the CDR3: TGTGCCAGCCGACAGGGCCTAGGCTCCTACGAGCAGTACTTC. This translates into CASRQGLGSYEQYF.

V gene TRBV5-1 combines with J gene TRBJ2-2; 9 nucleotides align to TRBD1. Unmatched junction bases numbered 8, after V lost 1 base and J lost 1 base. The CDR3 extends over 18 amino acids. Germline CDR1 is SGHRS and CDR2 is YFSETQ. The CDR3 bases are TGCGCCAGCAGCTTGTATCCCTCGACAGGGGGGAACACCGGGGAGCTGTTTTTT. Residues: CASSLYPSTGGNTGELFF.

The genes are TRBV29-1 and TRBJ1-4; D might be TRBD1 (5 bases). The germline gives CDR1 SQVTM, CDR2 ANQGSEA. Trimming left V 0 bases short and J 0 bases short, with 11 bases between. The CDR3 sequence is 16 residues long. Here the CDR3 DNA reads TGCAGCGTTGAAGATGAAGGGGCCACAACTAATGAAAAACTGTTTTTT. Protein: CSVEDEGATTNEKLFF.

This clone has just one count. The gene calls are TRBV19 and TRBJ1-6; a weak D match, TRBD1 (6 bases). This CDR3 is built from 14 residues. Germline V gene data show CDR1 as LNHDA and CDR2 as SQIVND (reference sequence). The germline V and J ends were trimmed by 7 bases and 9 bases, with 16 bases remaining between them. DNA for the CDR3: TGTGCCAGTACCCCGGACAGTAGTTCTTCACCCCTCCACTTT. Its protein product is CASTPDSSSSPLHF.